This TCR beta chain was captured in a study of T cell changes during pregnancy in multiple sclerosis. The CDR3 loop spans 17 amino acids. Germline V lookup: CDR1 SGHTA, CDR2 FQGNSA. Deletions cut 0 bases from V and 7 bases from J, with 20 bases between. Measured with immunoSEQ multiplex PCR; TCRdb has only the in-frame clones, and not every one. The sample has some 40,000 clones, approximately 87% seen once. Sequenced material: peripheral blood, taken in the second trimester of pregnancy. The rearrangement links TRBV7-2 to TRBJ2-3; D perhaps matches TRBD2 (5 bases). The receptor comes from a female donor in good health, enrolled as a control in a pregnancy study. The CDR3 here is CASSLASTTIGGNTQYF. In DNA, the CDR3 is TGTGCCAGCAGCTTAGCCTCCACTACGATCGGAGGAAATACGCAGTATTTT. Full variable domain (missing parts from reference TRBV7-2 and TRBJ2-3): GAGVSQSPSNKVTEKGKDVELRCDPISGHTALYWYRQSLGQGLEFLIYFQGNSAPDKSGLPSDRFSAERTGGSVSTLTIQRTQQEDSAVYLCASSLASTTIGGNTQYFGPGTRLTVL.